Listed below are T cell receptor beta chains from one sample, sequenced in a study of blood T cell repertoires in COVID-19. Profiled with immunoSEQ multiplex PCR; TCRdb holds only in-frame clones, not every one. The sample carries 150,000 to 180,000 clones, 60% to 85% recorded once. Source material: peripheral blood. The receptors derive from a man older than 75 with acute or convalescent COVID-19. Both conserved end residues are part of each CDR3. The D gene is left open where the match is weak. Part of the rows lack a size; the others show once, few, many or a class for expanded clones.

V	D	size	J	DNA	CDR3
TRBV3-1/TRBV3-2	-	-	TRBJ2-3	TGTGCCAGCAGCCAAAACCTAGGCCCAGATACGCAGTATTTT	CASSQNLGPDTQYF
TRBV9	-	-	TRBJ2-5	TGTGCCAGCAGCCGGGGGGCCCAAGAGACCCAGTACTTC	CASSRGAQETQYF
TRBV5-4	TRBD2	-	TRBJ2-7	TGTGCCAGCAACATAGCGGGGGGGAGGATCAACGAGCAGTACTTC	CASNIAGGRINEQYF
TRBV10-3	-	-	TRBJ2-2	TGTGCCATCAGTGCAGGGGCAGGGGCCGGGGAGCTGTTTTTT	CAISAGAGAGELFF
TRBV18	TRBD1	-	TRBJ2-5	TGTGCCAGCTCACCGCTGGGACAGGGATACCAAGAGACCCAGTACTTC	CASSPLGQGYQETQYF
TRBV30	-	-	TRBJ2-6	TGTGCCGGGTCTTTGACTGCCCTCTCTGGGGCCAACGTCCTGACTTTC	CAGSLTALSGANVLTF
TRBV5-1	TRBD2	-	TRBJ2-5	TGCGCCAGCAGCCTGACGGGACTAGCGGGGGAGACCCAGTACTTC	CASSLTGLAGETQYF
TRBV5-1	-	many	TRBJ1-6	TGCGCCAGCAGCTTGGGGGGGGATCCGCAGAATTCACCCCTCCACTTT	CASSLGGDPQNSPLHF
TRBV5-4	-	-	TRBJ2-1	TGTGCCAGCAGCTTGGGAGGGGGCTCCTACAATGAGCAGTTCTTC	CASSLGGGSYNEQFF
TRBV5-8	-	-	TRBJ1-4	TGTGCCAGCAGCCCTGGACGAGGGTCCACACGAGGTGAAAAACTGTTTTTT	CASSPGRGSTRGEKLFF
TRBV7-8	-	-	TRBJ1-6	TGTGCCAGCAGCTTATTTGCACAGGGTAATTCACCCCTCCACTTT	CASSLFAQGNSPLHF
TRBV7-9	-	-	TRBJ2-3	TGTGCCACTCTAAATGTTACGCAGTATTTT	CATLNVTQYF
TRBV7-2	TRBD2	-	TRBJ2-1	TGTGCCAGCAGCTTAGTGTCGGGGGGGCGCAATGAGCAGTTCTTC	CASSLVSGGRNEQFF
TRBV6-5	-	-	TRBJ1-1	TGTGCCAGCACCCCCGGAGTAGGTATGAACACTGAAGCTTTCTTT	CASTPGVGMNTEAFF
TRBV27	-	-	TRBJ2-2	TGTGCCAGCAGTTTGCGGCAGGGTCCCGGGGAGCTGTTTTTT	CASSLRQGPGELFF
TRBV7-8	-	-	TRBJ1-1	TGTGCCAGCGGATTCCAGGGGAGAGGAACTGAAGCTTTCTTT	CASGFQGRGTEAFF
TRBV10-3	-	-	TRBJ1-1	TGTGCCATCAGTGAGGACAATCAGAACACTGAAGCTTTCTTT	CAISEDNQNTEAFF
TRBV11-2	TRBD2	-	TRBJ2-5	TGTGCCAGCAGCTTAGAAGGGAGGGCCACTCTTCAGACCCAGTACTTC	CASSLEGRATLQTQYF
TRBV7-2	TRBD2	-	TRBJ2-3	TGTGCCAGCAGCTTAGCGGGGGGGTTAGCAGATACGCAGTATTTT	CASSLAGGLADTQYF
TRBV19	TRBD1	-	TRBJ2-1	TGTGCCAGTAGCCCCGGGACAGGGATCCGTGAGCAGTTCTTC	CASSPGTGIREQFF
TRBV5-4	TRBD2	-	TRBJ2-1	TGTGCCAGCAGCCCCCGAGGACTAGCGGGGGGCCCCTCCTACAATGAGCAGTTCTTC	CASSPRGLAGGPSYNEQFF
TRBV19	-	-	TRBJ1-3	TGTGCCAGTAGTGCTCCTCGGGGGGTTGTCGGGGACACCATATATTTT	CASSAPRGVVGDTIYF
TRBV2	-	-	TRBJ1-5	TGTGCCAGCAGGGACCGGACAAGCAATCAGCCCCAGCATTTT	CASRDRTSNQPQHF
TRBV7-6	-	once	TRBJ1-4	TGTGCCAGCAGCTTTAGCGGGACACTTAATGAAAAACTGTTTTTT	CASSFSGTLNEKLFF
TRBV7-9	-	-	TRBJ2-7	TGTGCCAGCAGCCAGGGCACCTACGAGCAGTACTTC	CASSQGTYEQYF
TRBV18	TRBD1	-	TRBJ2-3	TGTGCCAGCTCACCTATGGGACAGGCCACAGATACGCAGTATTTT	CASSPMGQATDTQYF
TRBV27	-	-	TRBJ2-1	TGTGCCAGCAGCCCGGACCGGTTAGGGGATGAGCAGTTCTTC	CASSPDRLGDEQFF
TRBV10-2	TRBD2	-	TRBJ2-3	TGCGCCAGTCTTCTAGCGGGCACAGATACGCAGTATTTT	CASLLAGTDTQYF
TRBV6-2/TRBV6-3	TRBD1	-	TRBJ1-1	TGTGCCAGCAGTTACGGACAGGGATGGACGAACACTGAAGCTTTCTTT	CASSYGQGWTNTEAFF
TRBV18	TRBD1	-	TRBJ2-1	TGTGCCAGCTCGACCAGGGACAGGCAACGCAATGAGCAGTTCTTC	CASSTRDRQRNEQFF
TRBV11-2	TRBD1	-	TRBJ1-4	TGTGCCAGCAGCTGGGACAGGTCGGGGGAAAAACTGTTTTTT	CASSWDRSGEKLFF
TRBV18	-	few	TRBJ1-5	TGTGCCAGCTCACCCAATCTACAGGGACGGAATCAGCCCCAGCATTTT	CASSPNLQGRNQPQHF
TRBV6-1	-	-	TRBJ1-2	TGTGCCAGCAGTGAATCGGGACTCCGGGAGCGGTACGATGGCTACACCTTC	CASSESGLRERYDGYTF
TRBV2	TRBD1	-	TRBJ2-1	TGTGCCAGCAGGGCTAGACAGGGGGCGGGCGAGCAGTTCTTC	CASRARQGAGEQFF
TRBV13	-	-	TRBJ2-5	TGTGCCAGCAGCTTAGCGGGGGATTTCACCGAGACCCAGTACTTC	CASSLAGDFTETQYF
TRBV5-1	-	few	TRBJ2-1	TGCGCCAGCAGCTTGGGTGTAGCCAGGGTCGTCTACAATGAGCAGTTCTTC	CASSLGVARVVYNEQFF
TRBV6-1	TRBD2	-	TRBJ2-1	TGTGCCAGCAGTGAAGTAGGGAGGGTCAATGAGCAGTTCTTC	CASSEVGRVNEQFF
TRBV5-1	TRBD1	-	TRBJ2-7	TGCGCCAGCAGCCTCCTATGGGACAGGGACTACGAGCAGTACTTC	CASSLLWDRDYEQYF
TRBV2	-	-	TRBJ1-2	TGTGCCAGCAGTGATGGCAGGAACTATGGCTACACCTTC	CASSDGRNYGYTF
TRBV19	-	-	TRBJ2-1	TGTGCCAGTCCCCCCCCGGGTGGCAATGAGCAGTTCTTC	CASPPPGGNEQFF
TRBV18	TRBD1	-	TRBJ1-2	TGTGCCAGCTCACCCACGACAGGGGAGGTTAACTATGGCTACACCTTC	CASSPTTGEVNYGYTF
TRBV3-1/TRBV3-2	TRBD1	-	TRBJ1-3	TGTGCCAGCAGCCAAGCCCCAACAGGGGGAGCTGGAAACACCATATATTTT	CASSQAPTGGAGNTIYF